The 14 T cell receptor beta chains in this list originate from one sample, sequenced in a study of T-cell reconstitution after alpha-beta-depleted transplantation in children. The library targeted TCRbeta and was prepared with unique molecular identifiers. TCRdb re-analysed the PCR reads in MiXCR, keeping a single row per CDR3 protein. The sample has approximately 270,000 distinct CDR3 sequences, 20% to 30% seen once; the top ten hold roughly 5%. This material consisted of PBMCs, mostly from graft donor cells, taken 360 days after TCRalphabeta/CD19-depleted stem cell transplant. Receptor source: a female patient between 2 and 15 years old who had a stem cell transplant for congenital amegakaryocytic thrombocytopenia, so the T cells may come from the graft donor.

This clonotype was seen ten or more times. The CDR3 is CSVQGAKNEQYF. The CDR3 DNA reads TGCAGCGTTCAGGGGGCGAAAAACGAGCAGTACTTC. This chain connects TRBV29-1 to TRBJ2-7; TRBD1 aligns across 8 bases. V was clipped by 5 bases and J by 5 bases; unmatched bases: 5. In germline, CDR1 is SQVTM, CDR2 ANQGSEA. This CDR3 has 12 amino acids.

This clonotype was observed at least ten times. One end of the junction fails to match germline, which may point to a read error. The CDR3 sequence is CASNLGRKNSPLHF. CDR3 nucleotides: TGTGCCAGCAATTTAGGACGGAAAAATTCACCCCTCCACTTT. The rearrangement joins TRBV28 to TRBJ1-6, with D unclear. The CDR3 extends over 14 amino acids. Per the germline V gene, CDR1 is MDHEN and CDR2 is SYDVKM. Full variable domain (missing parts from reference TRBV28 and TRBJ1-6): DVKVTQSSRYLVKRTGEKVFLECVQDMDHENMFWYRQDPGLGLRLIYFSYDVKMKEKGDIPEGYSVSREKKERFSLILESASTNQTSMYLCASNLGRKNSPLHFGNGTRLTVT.

The chain has TRBV27 and TRBJ2-3; TRBD1 aligns across 7 bases. The J segment lost 4 bases and the V segment lost 4 bases, leaving 17 bases of the junction unmatched. This CDR3 comprises 18 residues. Germline V gives CDR1 MNHEY, CDR2 SMNVEV (reference sequence). The CDR3 DNA sequence: TGTGCCAGCAGTTCACCCCGTACCAGGGGGAGAATTGCAGATACGCAGTATTTT. Protein: CASSSPRTRGRIADTQYF.

This clonotype was detected ten times or more. The chain couples TRBV25-1 to TRBJ2-5, with 7 bases identical to TRBD2. The V and J ends lost 2 bases and 2 bases, in that order; junction bases with no gene match: 8. Germline CDR1 reads MGHDK; CDR2 reads SYGVNS. The CDR3 is 16 amino acids. The CDR3 nucleotides are TGTGCCAGCAGTGAAACTGGGACTACCGCTCAAGAGACCCAGTACTTC. Translated: CASSETGTTAQETQYF. Supplemented by reference TRBV25-1 and TRBJ2-5, the full variable domain reads EADIYQTPRYLVIGTGKKITLECSQTMGHDKMYWYQQDPGMELHLIHYSYGVNSTEKGDLSSESTVSRIRTEHFPLTLESARPSHTSQYLCASSETGTTAQETQYFGPGTRLLVL.

In nucleotides, the CDR3 is TGCGCCAGCAGCCCGCGGAGGGGGCCTAACACAGATACGCAGTATTTT. It specifies CASSPRRGPNTDTQYF. The chain links TRBV5-1 to TRBJ2-3, with D possibly being TRBD1 (7 bases). This CDR3 region has 16 residues. Per the germline V gene, CDR1 is SGHRS and CDR2 is YFSETQ. Trimming left V 4 bases short and J 2 bases short, with 17 bases between.

Note on this clonotype: A read error is possible here, since a much larger clone lies one base away. This rearrangement joins TRBV12-3 or TRBV12-4 to TRBJ2-5; no firm D call. The CDR3 sequence is 13 residues long. The DNA for the CDR3 is TGTGCCAGCAGTTTAGTGGGCCAAGAGAACCAGTACTTC. Protein: CASSLVGQENQYF.

The chain links TRBV20-1 to TRBJ2-7; D not resolved. Germline loops: CDR1 DFQATT, CDR2 SNEGSKA (reference sequence). The ends were cut back, 3 bases at V and 3 bases at J, with 18 bases in the middle. This CDR3 is built from 15 residues. The DNA for the CDR3 is TGCAGTGCTAGCGAAGACTTGATGTCTAACTACGAGCAGTACTTC. It yields the protein CSASEDLMSNYEQYF.

This clonotype appeared a few times. J is TRBJ1-1 and V is TRBV4-3; a weak D match, TRBD1 (5 bases). With 0 bases removed from V and 8 bases from J, the gap between germline ends came to 22 bases. The CDR3 runs 17 residues. Germline V lookup: CDR1 LGHNA, CDR2 YSLEER. The CDR3 here is CASSQDWGLWMKEEAFF. Written as DNA, the CDR3 is TGCGCCAGCAGCCAAGATTGGGGCCTTTGGATGAAGGAGGAAGCTTTCTTT.

The chain recombines TRBV29-1 with TRBJ2-3; the D is unclear. The CDR3 is 12 residues long. Germline V gene data show CDR1 as SQVTM and CDR2 as ANQGSEA. V was cut by 4 bases and J by 2 bases, with 7 bases left in between. CDR3 DNA: TGCAGCGTTGTGCTAGTCACAGATACGCAGTATTTT. Its translation: CSVVLVTDTQYF.

In this sample, this clonotype turned up a few times. The V call is TRBV12-3 or TRBV12-4, the J call TRBJ1-6; 7 bases line up with TRBD1. V shed 4 bases and J 9 bases; nucleotides not matched to a gene: 3. This CDR3 comprises 13 residues. In DNA, the CDR3 is TGTGCCAGCAGTTCCACAGGGGTTTCACCCCTCCACTTT. Its protein is CASSSTGVSPLHF.

Worth noting for this clonotype: This clone may be a read error of a much larger clone one base away. The chain links TRBV7-6 to TRBJ1-5; TRBD1 is a possible D gene (5 bases). This CDR3 has 13 residues. Germline V gene sequence: CDR1 SGHVS, CDR2 FNYEAQ. The CDR3 loop reads CASSLGQRQHQHF. CDR3 DNA: TGTGCCAGCAGCTTAGGGCAAAGACAGCACCAGCATTTT.

The chain couples TRBV10-3 to TRBJ2-5; D is uncertain. Trimming left V 8 bases short and J 7 bases short, with 17 bases between. The CDR3 loop spans 13 amino acids. Germline-derived CDR1 and CDR2 are ENHRY and SYGVKD. DNA of the CDR3: TGTGCCATCGGTCACTCCTCTATGTCGACCCAGTACTTC. As protein: CAIGHSSMSTQYF.

In this sample, this clonotype turned up a few times. Written as DNA, the CDR3 is TGCGCCAGCAGCAGGCAGACGGGACCTAGGGGCTCCTACAATGAGCAGTTCTTC. Protein: CASSRQTGPRGSYNEQFF. The J gene is TRBJ2-1, the V gene TRBV4-1; possibly TRBD1 or TRBD2 for D (5 bases each). Trimming removed 5 bases at V and 0 bases at J, with 20 bases between. The germline gives CDR1 MGHRA, CDR2 YSYEKL. The CDR3 consists of 18 residues.

This clonotype occurred a few times. This sequence joins TRBV9 and TRBJ2-7; TRBD1 aligns across 8 bases. CDR3 length: 15 residues. Germline CDR1 and CDR2: SGDLS and YYNGEE. V dropped 0 bases and J dropped 5; count of bases not matched to a gene: 7. The CDR3 sequence is CASSVGLTGVHEQYF. CDR3 DNA sequence: TGTGCCAGCAGCGTAGGTCTGACAGGGGTCCACGAGCAGTACTTC.